Listed below are T cell receptor beta chains from one sample, sequenced in a study of graft-versus-host responses after intestinal transplantation. Clones were sequenced by immunoSEQ multiplex PCR, and TCRdb holds only the in-frame ones, with some missing. The table lists about 39,000 clones, about 94% of them singletons. The antigens for these receptors are not known. The specimen was unstimulated CD8+ T cells sorted from spleen or lymph node cells, collected before transplant. These receptors were collected from a human donor who was the organ donor for an intestinal transplant. CDR3s include the opening cysteine and the closing phenylalanine or tryptophan. Fields, in order: J gene, clone size, D gene, V gene, CDR3 DNA, CDR3 protein. D genes are given only for firm matches. The size entry is marked missing in some rows and otherwise reads once, few, many or a size class.

>TRBJ1-1|NA|NA|TRBV7-9
TGTGCCAGCAGCCCTCCCCAGGGCGACACTGAAGCTTTCTTT
CASSPPQGDTEAFF
>TRBJ2-7|NA|TRBD1|TRBV19
TGTGCCAGTAGTACATACTTTGGGACCTCAGGGGGATACTACGAGCAGTACTTC
CASSTYFGTSGGYYEQYF
>TRBJ2-3|NA|NA|TRBV9
TGTGCCAGCAGCCCACCAGGGGGAGGGCTCACAGATACGCAGTATTTT
CASSPPGGGLTDTQYF
>TRBJ1-6|NA|TRBD1|TRBV7-6
TGTGCCAGCAGCCAGGGGGTTAACTCCTATAATTCACCCCTCCACTTT
CASSQGVNSYNSPLHF
>TRBJ1-5|NA|TRBD1|TRBV5-5
TGTGCCAGCAGCCACAGGGGGGTCGGCAATCAGCCCCAGCATTTT
CASSHRGVGNQPQHF
>TRBJ2-7|NA|TRBD1|TRBV27
TGTGCCAGCAGTGTAAAGCGGACAGGGTTTGGCTACGAGCAGTACTTC
CASSVKRTGFGYEQYF
>TRBJ2-2|NA|NA|TRBV6-4
TGTGCCAGCAGTGACCGCACCGGGGAGCTGTTTTTT
CASSDRTGELFF
>TRBJ2-7|NA|NA|TRBV28
TGTGCCAGCAGTTTATCGTCTAATGGCTACGAGCAGTACTTC
CASSLSSNGYEQYF
>TRBJ2-5|NA|TRBD2|TRBV7-6
TGTGCCAGCAGCCAGGGACTAGCGGGAGGGCCTCCCCGTGAGACCCAGTACTTC
CASSQGLAGGPPRETQYF
>TRBJ1-1|once|NA|TRBV4-1
TGCGCCAGCAGCCAAGAAGGGCAAGCGTCTGAAGCTTTCTTT
CASSQEGQASEAFF
>TRBJ2-1|NA|TRBD2|TRBV6-5
TGTGCCAGCAGGTTGGGGGGGTTCAATGAGCAGTTCTTC
CASRLGGFNEQFF
>TRBJ2-7|NA|TRBD1|TRBV27
TGTGCCAGCAGTTCCCGGACAGGGTACTCCTACGAGCAGTACTTC
CASSSRTGYSYEQYF
>TRBJ2-5|NA|NA|TRBV28
TGTGCCAGCAGTTTGGGGGGTGTTAGTGAGGGAGAGACCCAGTACTTC
CASSLGGVSEGETQYF
>TRBJ2-5|NA|NA|TRBV25-1
TGTGCCAGCAGTGAATCGGGGGGCAGAGAGACCCAGTACTTC
CASSESGGRETQYF
>TRBJ1-5|NA|NA|TRBV4-1
TGCGCCAGCAGCCAAGAGTTGAGACAGGACGGTCAGCCCCAGCATTTT
CASSQELRQDGQPQHF
>TRBJ2-7|NA|NA|TRBV14
TGTGCCAGCAGCCAAACAGGATACTACGAGCAGTACTTC
CASSQTGYYEQYF
>TRBJ1-2|NA|TRBD1|TRBV30
TGTGCCTGGAGGCTACCGGGACAGCTTACTAACTATGGCTACACCTTC
CAWRLPGQLTNYGYTF
>TRBJ1-2|NA|NA|TRBV27
TGTGCCAGCAGTATAACACAGGATTATGGCTACACCTTC
CASSITQDYGYTF
>TRBJ2-7|NA|NA|TRBV28
TGTGCCAGCAGTTTGGGAGGGGGCTCCTCCTACGAGCAGTACTTC
CASSLGGGSSYEQYF
>TRBJ2-7|NA|TRBD2|TRBV27
TGTGCCAGCAGTTTAGCACAAACTAGCGGGAGCTCCTACGAGCAGTACTTC
CASSLAQTSGSSYEQYF
>TRBJ2-1|once|NA|TRBV7-7
TGTGCTAGCAGCTTAGACGGGAGCTCCTACAATGAGCAGTTCTTC
CASSLDGSSYNEQFF
>TRBJ2-1|NA|NA|TRBV5-5
TGTGCCAGCAGCTTGACGGGGAACAGGGAGTACAATGAGCAGTTCTTC
CASSLTGNREYNEQFF
>TRBJ2-6|NA|TRBD2|TRBV6-6
TGTGCCAGCGAAGGGACTAGCGGTACTGGGGCCAACGTCCTGACTTTC
CASEGTSGTGANVLTF
>TRBJ2-5|NA|TRBD2|TRBV7-9
TGTGCCAGCAGGCGGGAGGGCCTGGGGACGGGCACCCAGTACTTC
CASRREGLGTGTQYF
>TRBJ1-2|NA|NA|TRBV9
TGTGCCAGCAGCGTCCACGAGAGCTATGGCTACACCTTC
CASSVHESYGYTF
>TRBJ2-1|NA|NA|TRBV6-5
TGTGCCAGCAGTTACTTGGACGACAATGAGCAGTTCTTC
CASSYLDDNEQFF
>TRBJ1-3|NA|NA|TRBV4-1
TGCGCCAGCAGCCAAGACATTCAGGTCCCTAGCTCTGGAAACACCATATATTTT
CASSQDIQVPSSGNTIYF
>TRBJ2-7|NA|NA|TRBV28
TGTGCCAGCATGTTAGGCGAGCAGTACTTC
CASMLGEQYF
>TRBJ2-2|NA|TRBD2|TRBV27
TGTGCCAGCAGTTTGTGGCCTAGCGGGCACACCGGGGAGCTGTTTTTT
CASSLWPSGHTGELFF
>TRBJ2-1|NA|TRBD2|TRBV10-3
TGTGCCATCAGTTTAGCGGGAAGCTACAATGAGCAGTTCTTC
CAISLAGSYNEQFF
>TRBJ2-3|NA|NA|TRBV18
TGTGCCAGCTCACCTCGCCTCAGCACAGATACGCAGTATTTT
CASSPRLSTDTQYF
>TRBJ2-7|NA|TRBD2|TRBV27
TGTGCCAGCAGTCTCCACCCGGGACTAGCGGGAGGGCTATATAAGTCTGGCGAGCAGTACTTC
CASSLHPGLAGGLYKSGEQYF
>TRBJ2-1|NA|NA|TRBV9
TGTGCCAGCAGCGCGGATGGAAACTGGGGTGAGCAGTTCTTC
CASSADGNWGEQFF
>TRBJ1-1|once|TRBD1|TRBV19
TGTGCCAGTAGTATCGGGGGTGGGTCAACGGGACAGGGGATCGATACTGAAGCTTTCTTT
CASSIGGGSTGQGIDTEAFF
>TRBJ2-7|once|TRBD2|TRBV7-6
TGTGCCAGCAGCTTAATTCCGGGACTAGCGGGAGCCTACGAGCAGTACTTC
CASSLIPGLAGAYEQYF
>TRBJ2-1|NA|TRBD2|TRBV7-2
TGTGCCAGCACCAGGACTAGCGGGGCCTACAATGAGCAGTTCTTC
CASTRTSGAYNEQFF
>TRBJ2-7|NA|TRBD2|TRBV7-9
TGTGCCAGCAGCTCGGGACTAGCTATCTACGAGCAGTACTTC
CASSSGLAIYEQYF
>TRBJ2-7|NA|TRBD2|TRBV27
TGTGCCAGCTCGAGCGGGAGTACTTACGAGCAGTACTTC
CASSSGSTYEQYF
>TRBJ2-5|NA|NA|TRBV14
TGTGCCAGCAGTCTCCTACAGGGTTCTTCGGAGACCCAGTACTTC
CASSLLQGSSETQYF
>TRBJ2-1|NA|NA|TRBV19
TGTGCCAGTAGTCACCCGGGAGAAGGTGATGAGCAGTTCTTC
CASSHPGEGDEQFF
>TRBJ2-7|NA|NA|TRBV6-1
TGTGCCAGCAGCGAATACGAGCAGTACTTC
CASSEYEQYF
>TRBJ2-1|NA|TRBD2|TRBV27
TGTGCCAGCAGTTTAGCGGGAGTTCTCTACAATGAGCAGTTCTTC
CASSLAGVLYNEQFF
>TRBJ1-2|NA|NA|TRBV7-2
TGTGCCAGCAGCTTAGGTCGAGACGGCCGTCCGGGAGGCTACACCTTC
CASSLGRDGRPGGYTF
>TRBJ2-1|NA|NA|TRBV7-9
TGTGCCAGCAGCCCGCTCGGGATCGGCGATGAGCAGTTCTTC
CASSPLGIGDEQFF
>TRBJ2-1|NA|TRBD2|TRBV4-1
TGCGCCAGCAGCCAAGACCCCGGGACTAGCTACAATGAGCAGTTCTTC
CASSQDPGTSYNEQFF
>TRBJ2-7|once|NA|TRBV27
TGTGCCAGCAGTAACCCGCCGGGGAATGGGCAGTACTTC
CASSNPPGNGQYF
>TRBJ1-5|NA|NA|TRBV4-1
TGCGCCAGCAGCCAAGATCTGGGGGGCAATCAGCCCCAGCATTTT
CASSQDLGGNQPQHF
>TRBJ2-2|NA|TRBD2|TRBV19
TGTGCCAGTAGTATTGAGTGGGAGGGTTACACCGGGGAGCTGTTTTTT
CASSIEWEGYTGELFF
>TRBJ2-1|NA|NA|TRBV18
TGTGCCAGCTCACCTGGCCCGGAGCAGTTCTTC
CASSPGPEQFF
>TRBJ2-7|NA|TRBD1|TRBV5-1
TGCGCCAGCAGCCCTGAGGTGCAGGGGGCAAGGTCCTACGAGCAGTACTTC
CASSPEVQGARSYEQYF
>TRBJ2-7|NA|TRBD2|TRBV7-7
TGTGCTAGCAGTCCAGGACTAGCCGACGAGCAGTACTTC
CASSPGLADEQYF
>TRBJ2-3|few|TRBD2|TRBV9
TGTGCCAGCAGCGTAGGTAGCGGGAAGACCACAGATACGCAGTATTTT
CASSVGSGKTTDTQYF
>TRBJ2-3|NA|NA|TRBV2
TGTGCCAGCATGACCGACAGGACCTACACAGATACGCAGTATTTT
CASMTDRTYTDTQYF
>TRBJ2-3|NA|TRBD2|TRBV5-8
TGTGCCAGCAGCTTGAATATTGCGGGAGTTACAGATACGCAGTATTTT
CASSLNIAGVTDTQYF
>TRBJ2-6|NA|NA|TRBV9
TGTGCCAGCAGCGTTTCGAGGACTTCTGGGGCCAACGTCCTGACTTTC
CASSVSRTSGANVLTF
>TRBJ2-7|NA|TRBD1|TRBV6-5
TGTGCCAGCACTCCGACAGGGCACGAGCAGTACTTC
CASTPTGHEQYF
>TRBJ2-7|NA|NA|TRBV21-1
TGTGCCAGCAGCTTAGGAGGAGGCGAGCAGTACTTC
CASSLGGGEQYF
>TRBJ2-7|NA|NA|TRBV27
TGTGCCAGCAGTCCCGGGACACTTCCCTACGAGCAGTACTTC
CASSPGTLPYEQYF
>TRBJ2-5|NA|TRBD2|TRBV4-3
TGCGCCAGCAGCCAAGATGGGCTAGCGGGATTCTCCCAAGAGACCCAGTACTTC
CASSQDGLAGFSQETQYF
>TRBJ2-2|NA|TRBD2|TRBV9
TGTGCCAGCAGCGTAGACCCCTCTAGCGGGAGACGGGCGAACACCGGGGAGCTGTTTTTT
CASSVDPSSGRRANTGELFF